A single sample is the source of the 18 T cell receptor beta chains below, sequenced in a study of blood T cell repertoires in COVID-19. Using immunoSEQ multiplex PCR, the repertoire was profiled, and TCRdb retains in-frame clones only, with some absent. The sample lists roughly 16,000 clones, under 90% occurring once. The sample comprised peripheral blood. The receptors shown here come from a human donor in a cohort sampled during active COVID-19.

The chain links TRBV5-1 to TRBJ1-2; D gene ambiguous. The CDR3 extends over 14 amino acids. Germline V CDR1 and CDR2: SGHRS, YFSETQ. Trimming shortened V by 0 bases and J by 10 bases, and 16 bases separated the two germline ends. This CDR3 reads CASSLGERNHDYTF. In DNA, the CDR3 is TGCGCCAGCAGCTTGGGCGAGAGAAACCATGACTACACCTTC.

The chain uses TRBV28 and TRBJ2-5, with D tentatively TRBD2 (5 bases). From germline, CDR1 is MDHEN and CDR2 SYDVKM. This CDR3 spans 14 amino acids. Trimming took 11 bases from V and 2 from J, leaving 18 bases between them. CDR3 bases: TGTGCCGGAGGCGGTGGGCTAGCACAAGAGACCCAGTACTTC. This gives the protein CAGGGGLAQETQYF.

This clone was seen more than once but under ten times. The chain uses TRBV5-4 and TRBJ2-2; TRBD1 matches at 8 bases. The CDR3 extends over 15 amino acids. The junction had 9 bases not matched to a gene; V was cut back by 7 bases and J by 4 bases. Germline values: CDR1 SGHNT, CDR2 YYREEE (reference sequence). The DNA for the CDR3 is TGTGCCAGCGGATACCCTACAGGGGGCACCGGGGAGCTGTTTTTT. Its translation: CASGYPTGGTGELFF.

The chain carries TRBV27 and TRBJ1-2; D is perhaps TRBD1 (5 bases). This CDR3 spans 16 amino acids. V dropped 5 bases and J dropped 0 bases, with 16 bases sitting between them. Germline-derived CDR1 and CDR2 are MNHEY and SMNVEV (reference sequence). CDR3: CASSPKGGGANYGYTF. The CDR3 DNA follows: TGTGCCAGCAGTCCCAAGGGCGGAGGGGCTAACTATGGCTACACCTTC.

The chain uses TRBV15 and TRBJ2-3; D not resolved. CDR1 is LNHNV, CDR2 YYDKDF, per germline (reference sequence). The CDR3 sequence is 15 residues long. V was cut by 0 bases and J by 6 bases, with 13 bases left in between. The CDR3 DNA reads TGTGCCACCAGCAGAGATAACTCCCCACTGGATACGCAGTATTTT. It specifies CATSRDNSPLDTQYF.

This clone was seen a few times. The CDR3 DNA is TGTGCCAGCAGCTCGACAGGGGGCAATTCACCCCTCCACTTT. The encoded protein is CASSSTGGNSPLHF. The chain links TRBV5-4 to TRBJ1-6; the match to TRBD1 covers 10 bases. Trimming at V came to 3 bases and at J to 7 bases, leaving 1 base not matched to a gene. In germline, CDR1 is SGHNT, CDR2 YYREEE (reference sequence). The CDR3 runs to 14 residues.

This chain joins TRBV24-1 and TRBJ1-3; D gene ambiguous. This CDR3 has 17 amino acids. Trimming pared 3 bases from V and 8 bases from J, leaving 22 bases between. Germline V gives CDR1 KGHDR, CDR2 SFDVKD. This CDR3 reads CATSDLLVAGNYDTIYF. The CDR3 nucleotides read TGTGCCACCAGTGATCTCCTAGTGGCGGGGAATTATGACACCATATATTTT.

This sequence joins TRBV19 and TRBJ2-1; 7 bases agree with TRBD2. CDR1 is LNHDA and CDR2 is SQIVND in the germline V gene (reference sequence). There are 15 residues in the CDR3. After removal of 3 bases from V and 10 bases from J, the junction contained 12 bases not matched to a gene. Here the CDR3 DNA reads TGTGCCAGTAGTATGCGAGCGGGACCGTCTCGGGAGCAGTTCTTC. Its translation: CASSMRAGPSREQFF. Variable domain in full (rest from reference TRBV19 and TRBJ2-1): DGGITQSPKYLFRKEGQNVTLSCEQNLNHDAMYWYRQDPGQGLRLIYYSQIVNDFQKGDIAEGYSVSREKKESFPLTVTSAQKNPTAFYLCASSMRAGPSREQFFGPGTRLTVL.

The chain has TRBV18 and TRBJ2-7, with D perhaps matching TRBD2 (6 bases). Trimming left V 4 bases short and J 3 bases short, with 10 bases between. CDR1 KGHSH and CDR2 LQKENI come from the germline V gene. The CDR3 has 13 residues. The CDR3 sequence: CASSLPDYYEQYF. CDR3 nucleotides: TGTGCCAGCTCACTTCCGGACTACTACGAGCAGTACTTC.

The rearrangement joins TRBV19 to TRBJ2-7, with TRBD1 matching over 10 bases. The germline gives CDR1 LNHDA, CDR2 SQIVND (reference sequence). There are 12 residues in the CDR3. The CDR3 is CPVDRGPYEQYF. The CDR3 DNA reads as TGTCCGGTCGACAGGGGGCCTTACGAGCAGTACTTC.

The V call is TRBV10-3, the J call TRBJ2-7, with TRBD1 matching 9 bases. Per germline, CDR1 ENHRY and CDR2 SYGVKD. CDR3 length: 13 amino acids. After removal of 6 bases from V and 6 bases from J, the junction contained 6 bases not matched to a gene. The CDR3 DNA sequence: TGTGCCATCAGGGGGACAGGGTACGGCGAGCAGTACTTC. As protein: CAIRGTGYGEQYF.

J is TRBJ1-1 and V is TRBV28; D may be TRBD1 (5 bases). V gave up 7 bases and J gave up 1 base, with 10 bases separating them. This CDR3 spans 13 amino acids. CDR1 and CDR2 (germline): MDHEN, SYDVKM. The CDR3 coding sequence is TGTGCCAGCATCCCCAGGGAGAACACTGAAGCTTTCTTT. It yields the protein CASIPRENTEAFF.

J is TRBJ1-2 and V is TRBV10-1; 8 positions match TRBD1. Trimming at V came to 6 bases and at J to 8 bases, leaving 8 bases not matched to a gene. In germline, CDR1 is WNHNN, CDR2 SYGVQD (reference sequence). This CDR3 is built from 13 residues. The CDR3: CASSFDRGFGYTF. DNA for the CDR3: TGCGCCAGCAGCTTCGACAGGGGTTTCGGCTACACCTTC.

The V and J genes are TRBV14 and TRBJ2-2, with D tentatively TRBD2 (6 bases). From germline, CDR1 is SGHDN and CDR2 FVKESK. V was clipped by 1 base and J by 14 bases, with 17 bases between them. This CDR3 is 14 amino acids long. The CDR3 protein is CASSQGDSRGVLFF. The CDR3 bases are TGTGCCAGCAGCCAAGGAGATAGCCGCGGGGTTCTGTTTTTT.

The V gene is TRBV13, the J gene TRBJ2-3; 7 nucleotides line up with TRBD2. CDR3 length: 15 residues. V trimming: 4 bases; J trimming: 4 bases; junction bases outside the gene matches: 8. Germline V gene sequence: CDR1 PRHDT, CDR2 FYEKMQ (reference sequence). The CDR3 sequence is CASSSHGEGSDTQYF. CDR3 DNA sequence: TGTGCCAGCAGCTCCCACGGGGAGGGGTCAGATACGCAGTATTTT.

This clone was seen a single time. The chain combines TRBV28 with TRBJ2-5, with TRBD1 as a possible D gene (6 bases). Germline-derived CDR1 and CDR2 are MDHEN and SYDVKM. CDR3 size: 14 residues. V dropped 5 bases and J dropped 5 bases, with 15 bases sitting between them. Written as DNA, the CDR3 is TGTGCCAGCAGTCATGATGGGGGCGGCGAGACCCAGTACTTC. Protein product: CASSHDGGGETQYF.

In this sample, this clone turned up a few times. The CDR3 spells CASSVAGGPTDTQYF. CDR3 in DNA: TGTGCCAGTAGTGTAGCGGGAGGCCCCACAGATACGCAGTATTTT. The chain is built from TRBV19 and TRBJ2-3; 10 positions agree with TRBD2. The V segment lost 5 bases and the J segment 2 bases; nucleotides outside the gene matches: 4. This CDR3 is 15 amino acids long. CDR1 is LNHDA, CDR2 SQIVND, per germline (reference sequence).

This clone appeared a single time. The chain combines TRBV19 with TRBJ1-1, with a possible D match to TRBD1 (5 bases). V lost 11 bases and J 0 bases, leaving 16 bases between the germline ends. This CDR3 has 14 amino acids. Germline values: CDR1 LNHDA, CDR2 SQIVND (reference sequence). In DNA form, the CDR3 reads TGTGCCGCCAGGGATTTTATTATGAACACTGAAGCTTTCTTT. Translation gives CAARDFIMNTEAFF.